This is a list of T cell receptor beta chains from one sample in a study of blood T cell repertoires in COVID-19. The data were produced by immunoSEQ multiplex PCR, yet TCRdb's version contains in-frame clones alone and is incomplete. The sample shows around 140,000 clones, 87% of them seen only once. Sample: peripheral blood. All receptors derive from a man at least 80 years old with acute or convalescent COVID-19. Both conserved end residues are part of each CDR3. The D gene is left open where the match is weak. Expanded clones get a size class; other rows say once, few or many, or leave the size out.

j_call clone_size d_call v_call cdr3_nt cdr3_aa
TRBJ2-6 . TRBD1 TRBV7-9 TGTGCCAGCAGGCCGGGACAGGTTAGCTCTGGGGCCAACGTCCTGACTTTC CASRPGQVSSGANVLTF
TRBJ1-1 . . TRBV5-1 TGCGCCAGCAGCCCGGTCGCGCCCGGGATGGAAGCTTTCTTT CASSPVAPGMEAFF
TRBJ2-1 . . TRBV3-1/TRBV3-2 TGTGCCAGCAGCCAAGATTATGCAGGGCAGTTCTTC CASSQDYAGQFF
TRBJ2-7 . TRBD1 TRBV7-6 TGTGCCAGCAGCTTAGCTCCAGGGGGCAGCTACGAGCAGTACTTC CASSLAPGGSYEQYF
TRBJ1-5 . . TRBV2 TGTGCCAGCAGTGTAACGGGGACTAATCAGCCCCAGCATTTT CASSVTGTNQPQHF
TRBJ2-3 once TRBD2 TRBV18 TGTGCCAGCTCACCTAGCGGGTACACAGATACGCAGTATTTT CASSPSGYTDTQYF
TRBJ1-5 . . TRBV6-2/TRBV6-3 TGTGCCAGCAGCCCTACCGGGGGGAGGAGAATTAGCAATCAGCCCCAGCATTTT CASSPTGGRRISNQPQHF
TRBJ2-7 once . TRBV9 TGTGCCAGCAGCCTTGGACCGAACGCGGGCGAGCAGTACTTC CASSLGPNAGEQYF
TRBJ2-7 . TRBD1 TRBV9 TGTGCCAGCAGCGTAGACGTGGGACAGGGAACCTACGAGCAGTACTTC CASSVDVGQGTYEQYF
TRBJ1-3 few TRBD1 TRBV5-1 TGCGCCAGCAGCTCCGGACAGGGTATCGCTGGAAACACCATATATTTT CASSSGQGIAGNTIYF
TRBJ1-1 . . TRBV11-3 TGTGCCAGCAGCGCTAATCAGGGGAACACTGAAGCTTTCTTT CASSANQGNTEAFF
TRBJ1-2 . . TRBV5-1 TGCGCCAGCAAGGGGGAATACTATGGCTACACCTTC CASKGEYYGYTF
TRBJ1-5 . . TRBV21-1 TGTGCCAGCAGCAAAGCGCGGCGGCAGAGCAATCAGCCCCAGCATTTT CASSKARRQSNQPQHF
TRBJ2-7 . TRBD2 TRBV5-1 TGCGCCAGCAGCTTGGGCCCCTTGGGCGGGGGTTCCTACGAGCAGTACTTC CASSLGPLGGGSYEQYF
TRBJ2-2 . . TRBV6-5 TGTGCCAGCAGTTACTCAGGGGTCGGCACCGGGGAGCTGTTTTTT CASSYSGVGTGELFF
TRBJ1-1 . . TRBV27 TGTGCCAGCAGGCCCCTCCGGGGGACTGAAGCTTTCTTT CASRPLRGTEAFF
TRBJ2-7 . TRBD2 TRBV11-2 TGTGCCAGCAGCCCAAGGACTAGCGGGGGGCAAAGCTCCTACGAGCAGTACTTC CASSPRTSGGQSSYEQYF
TRBJ1-1 . . TRBV5-4 TGTGCCAGCAGCAGGGGGACTAAAGCTGAAGCTTTCTTT CASSRGTKAEAFF
TRBJ2-2 . . TRBV19 TGTGCCAGTAGTACCACAGGGTCCACCGGGGAGCTGTTTTTT CASSTTGSTGELFF
TRBJ1-2 . . TRBV6-5 TGTGCCAGCAGTTACGCACCCGGGAGTTCGACTCTTACCTACACCTTC CASSYAPGSSTLTYTF
TRBJ2-1 . . TRBV24-1 TGTGCCACCAGTGAACCCCGAAGAGGGAATGAGCAGTTCTTC CATSEPRRGNEQFF
TRBJ1-4 . TRBD1 TRBV4-1 TGCGCCAGCAGCCCACAAGGGACAGGCGTTAATGAAAAACTGTTTTTT CASSPQGTGVNEKLFF
TRBJ2-2 . TRBD1 TRBV29-1 TGCAGCGTCGGGGGGACAGGGGCAAACACCGGGGAGCTGTTTTTT CSVGGTGANTGELFF
TRBJ1-3 . . TRBV4-2 TGTGCCAGCAGCCAACGGGACTCCGGAAGAAACACCATATATTTT CASSQRDSGRNTIYF
TRBJ1-5 . TRBD1 TRBV19 TGTGCCAGTAGTATAGAGGGCCGGGACAGCCCTCGGGGACCCCAGCATTTT CASSIEGRDSPRGPQHF
TRBJ1-3 once . TRBV7-5 TGTGTCAGAAGCCCCCCCGGGCAGGGTTCAGTAAACACCATATATTTT CVRSPPGQGSVNTIYF
TRBJ2-1 . . TRBV5-1 TGCGCCAGCAGCTTGGGGACATTGGGGACCTACAATGAGCAGTTCTTC CASSLGTLGTYNEQFF
TRBJ1-1 . TRBD1 TRBV5-6 TGTGCCAGCATTCGGGACAGGGTAACTTTCTTT CASIRDRVTFF
TRBJ1-1 . . TRBV30 TGTGCCTGGAGTTCGCAGGGAACAACTGAAGCTTTCTTT CAWSSQGTTEAFF
TRBJ1-6 . . TRBV12-3/TRBV12-4 TGTGCCAGCGCGAGGGCTGATAATTCACCCCTCCACTTT CASARADNSPLHF
TRBJ2-3 . TRBD2 TRBV6-4 TGTGCCTCCCCCGGGACTAGCGGGGGGTTCACAGATACGCAGTATTTT CASPGTSGGFTDTQYF
TRBJ1-2 . TRBD1 TRBV19 TGTGCCAGTAGCGATCCTGGGACAGGGGGCATAGCTGGCTACACCTTC CASSDPGTGGIAGYTF
TRBJ1-4 once TRBD1 TRBV2 TGTGCCAGCAGTGAAACCCGACAGGGATTTGAAAAACTGTTTTTT CASSETRQGFEKLFF
TRBJ2-1 . . TRBV6-5 TGTGCCAGCAGGGCACGCCATGAGCAGTTCTTC CASRARHEQFF
TRBJ2-1 . . TRBV9 TGTGCCAGCAGCGCGGCGGGGCCTTCCTACAATGAGCAGTTCTTC CASSAAGPSYNEQFF
TRBJ1-3 . . TRBV30 TGTGCCTGGACGGGGAATCTCTCTGGAAACACCATATATTTT CAWTGNLSGNTIYF
TRBJ2-1 . TRBD2 TRBV18 TGTGCCAGCTCACCGACTAGCGGGAGCTCCTACAATGAGCAGTTCTTC CASSPTSGSSYNEQFF
TRBJ2-6 . TRBD1 TRBV25-1 TGTGCCAGCAGTGAGCCTCCGGGACAGGGCTCTGGGGCCAACGTCCTGACTTTC CASSEPPGQGSGANVLTF
TRBJ1-5 . . TRBV19 TGTGCCAGTAACCTATATAGCAATCAGCCCCAGCATTTT CASNLYSNQPQHF